This T cell receptor beta chain is drawn from a study of T cells in localized non-small cell lung cancer (dated by TCRdb to about 2020). Describing the broader study: T cell repertoires of fewer than 250 early-stage NSCLC patients were analyzed, with tumors being compared against uninvolved tumor-adjacent lungs. Of the NSCLC patients, 129 were male and around 99 were female, and the mean age was about 69 years. The cohort comprised 236 treatment-naïve NSCLC patients with resected, localized lung tumors. General study outcomes and caveats: A median of roughly 60 of the top 100 tumor clones were detected in paired uninvolved adjacent lung, and 25 to 35 of these tumor clones were also found among the top 100 clones of the paired uninvolved adjacent lung. The highest T cell clonality was observed in uninvolved tumor-adjacent lung, where clonality exceeded that of tumor, suggesting that antigenic responses were more focused in uninvolved tumor-adjacent lung. Because the study design was exploratory, TCR variables were selected using unadjusted p-values without false-discovery rate correction. Higher blood T cell density associated with longer overall survival, while higher adjacent-lung clonality associated with shorter survival. Because multi-region tumor sequencing was not performed, intratumor heterogeneity could not be ruled out.

TCR beta CDR3 regions were sequenced from DNA using the immunoSEQ Assay. The authors' analysis ran thus. To compute T cell density, TCR beta template counts were normalized to usable DNA, which was estimated by amplifying housekeeping genes. Richness was estimated with the preseqR package, extrapolating to 400,000 templates for PBMC samples and 120,000 templates for tissue samples. Clonality was taken to be one minus Pielou's evenness. To identify tissue-enriched TCRs, differential abundance testing was run on productive amino-acid clonotypes with a minimum total count of 5 and an alpha of 0.1. Repertoire overlap between compartments was quantified with the Jaccard Index and Morisita Overlap Index. TCR beta CDR3s were clustered by GLIPH together with public tetramer-defined viral CDR3s, and at least three viral sequences plus V-gene enrichment were required for viral motifs. What TCRdb holds here is the immuneACCESS table cut down to in-frame rearrangements. Part of the clones is not present; checked against another copy, under half of the missing clones reflect an unresolved V gene, and the others are unexplained. D and trimming were read from the DNA, whereas the V and J calls and clone size are those reported in that table. This sample is represented by thousands of clones; approximately 40% of them were singletons. Less than 7.5% of the sample is in the top ten clones.

Regarding this clone: It lacks a known antigen. The sample holds no much larger clone one base away, and base qualities are not on file.

Including the terminal cysteine and phenylalanine, the CDR3 comprises 12 residues. The read is trimmed to its CDR3 DNA, 36 bases read in frame from base 1. Cut back by 4 bases and 2 bases, the V and J ends lie 5 bases apart. The CDR1 and CDR2 encoded by the germline V gene are SGHDN and FVKESK. At diagnosis, peripheral blood, uninvolved tumor-adjacent lung and tumor were collected and were preserved as a mix of fresh-frozen and FFPE material. The chain uses TRBV14 and TRBJ2-5, with the D gene not confidently named. The receptor's source is a woman between 40 and 69 years old with stage I lung adenocarcinoma. Sequencing used lung tumor tissue, obtained before any cancer treatment. The DNA sequence is TGTGCCAGCAGCCCGAGGCAAGAGACCCAGTACTTC. It translates as CASSPRQETQYF.